This T cell receptor beta chain derives from a study of control samples from healthy donors and cancer patients. V lost 2 bases to trimming and J lost 2 bases, with 6 bases between them. The CDR3 covers 13 residues. CDR1 is MNHNY and CDR2 is SVGAGI in the germline V gene (reference sequence). The repertoire was sequenced with immunoSEQ multiplex PCR; TCRdb's copy has only in-frame clones and lacks some. Of around 150,000 clones in the sample, approximately 96% were seen once. This receptor was taken from a woman aged 40 to 50 in good health. Sequenced sample: blood. The chain links TRBV6-6 to TRBJ1-1; D is uncertain. The CDR3 DNA is TGTGCCAGCAGTTACCCAACTAACACTGAAGCTTTCTTT. Translated: CASSYPTNTEAFF.